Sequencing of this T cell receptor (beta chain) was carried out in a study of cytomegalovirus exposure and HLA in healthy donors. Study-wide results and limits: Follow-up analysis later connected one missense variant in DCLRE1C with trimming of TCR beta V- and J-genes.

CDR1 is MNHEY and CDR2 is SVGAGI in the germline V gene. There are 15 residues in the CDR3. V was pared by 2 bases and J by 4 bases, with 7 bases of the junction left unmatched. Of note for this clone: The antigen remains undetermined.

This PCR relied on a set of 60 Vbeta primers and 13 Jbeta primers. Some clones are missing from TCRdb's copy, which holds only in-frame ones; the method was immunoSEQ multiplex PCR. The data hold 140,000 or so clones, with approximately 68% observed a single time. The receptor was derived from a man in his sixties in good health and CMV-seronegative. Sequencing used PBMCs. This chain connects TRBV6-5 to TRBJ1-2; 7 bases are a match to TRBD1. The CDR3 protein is CASSYGAGGGYGYTF. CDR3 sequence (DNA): TGTGCCAGCAGTTACGGGGCAGGGGGAGGCTATGGCTACACCTTC.